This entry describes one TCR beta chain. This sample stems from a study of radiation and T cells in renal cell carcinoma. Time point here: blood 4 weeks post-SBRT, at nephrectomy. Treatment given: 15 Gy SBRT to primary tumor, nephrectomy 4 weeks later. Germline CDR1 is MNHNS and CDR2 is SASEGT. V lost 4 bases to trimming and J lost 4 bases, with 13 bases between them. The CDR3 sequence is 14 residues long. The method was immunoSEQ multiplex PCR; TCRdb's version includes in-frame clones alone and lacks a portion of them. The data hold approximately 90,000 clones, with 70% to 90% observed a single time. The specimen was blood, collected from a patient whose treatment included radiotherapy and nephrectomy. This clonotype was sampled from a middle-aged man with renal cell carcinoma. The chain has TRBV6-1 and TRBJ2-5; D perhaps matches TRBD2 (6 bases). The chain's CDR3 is CASSVRGGGETQYF. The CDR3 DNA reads TGTGCCAGCAGTGTCCGGGGAGGAGGAGAGACCCAGTACTTC.